These 26 T cell receptor beta chains share one sample of origin, sequenced in a study of identical twins. TCRdb reprocessed the 5' RACE reads with MiXCR, giving one entry per CDR3 protein. The sample holds roughly 690,000 distinct CDR3 sequences, 5.5% to 6.5% seen once. Sequenced input: naive T cells sorted from blood. These receptors were taken from a man between 18 and 35 years old in good health.

The table lists this clonotype with many counts. CDR3 DNA sequence: TGCGCCAGCAGCTTGTCGGGTAGGGGCACTGAAGCTTTCTTT. Its protein product is CASSLSGRGTEAFF. This chain links TRBV5-1 with TRBJ1-1, with D perhaps TRBD1 (5 bases). CDR3 size: 14 residues. Germline V CDR1 and CDR2: SGHRS, YFSETQ. The germline V and J ends were trimmed by 1 base and 4 bases, with 11 bases remaining between them.

This clonotype showed up many times. CDR3 bases: TGCAGCGTTGCCCGGAGACTAGGGACTAATGAGCAGTTCTTC. Amino acids: CSVARRLGTNEQFF. V usage is TRBV29-1 and J usage is TRBJ2-1, with a possible D match to TRBD2 (6 bases). CDR3 length equals 14 residues. From germline, CDR1 is SQVTM and CDR2 ANQGSEA. V shed 4 bases and J shed 7 bases, with 17 bases lying between them.

This clonotype was counted many times. One end of the junction fails to match germline, which may point to a read error. V is TRBV7-9 and J is TRBJ2-2; no reliable D call. The germline V gene encodes CDR1 SEHNR and CDR2 FQNEAQ (reference sequence). This CDR3 spans 12 amino acids. CDR3 nucleotide sequence: TGTGCCAGCAGCATACTCACCTGGGAGCTGTTTTTT. This gives the protein CASSILTWELFF.

In its sample, this clonotype was seen a few times. The chain has TRBV5-6 and TRBJ1-4; D is undetermined. V lost 0 bases and J lost 8, with 11 bases in between. The CDR3 totals 14 residues. CDR1 is SGHDT, CDR2 YYEEEE, per germline. This chain's CDR3 is CASSLAQSGEKLFF. CDR3 sequence (DNA): TGTGCCAGCAGCTTGGCCCAGTCTGGAGAAAAACTGTTTTTT.

This clonotype was found many times. CDR3 sequence reads: CSVRWGIAGELFF. CDR3 bases: TGCAGCGTCCGGTGGGGCATCGCCGGGGAGCTGTTTTTT. This chain joins TRBV29-1 and TRBJ2-2, with a possible D match to TRBD1 (5 bases). CDR1 is SQVTM, CDR2 ANQGSEA, per germline. Trimming left V 6 bases short and J 6 bases short, with 14 bases between. The CDR3 length is 13 residues.

This clonotype was detected a few times. V and J are TRBV2 and TRBJ1-1; TRBD1 might be the D (6 bases). Germline V lookup: CDR1 SNHLY, CDR2 FYNNEI. The V end was cut by 6 bases, the J end by 1 base, with 15 bases between. CDR3 length: 15 amino acids. The CDR3 DNA sequence: TGTGCCAGCAGCGAGCCTCGGACAGCGAACACTGAAGCTTTCTTT. This gives the protein CASSEPRTANTEAFF.

This clonotype was counted at least ten times. The chain links TRBV12-3 or TRBV12-4 to TRBJ2-2; 11 bases line up with TRBD1. V dropped 8 bases and J dropped 4; count of bases not matched to a gene: 6. This CDR3 has 15 residues. This chain's CDR3 is CASSLGTGGTGELFF. The CDR3 nucleotides read TGTGCCAGCTCCCTCGGGACAGGGGGCACCGGGGAGCTGTTTTTT.

This clonotype has a count of ten or more. This sequence joins TRBV18 and TRBJ1-1; TRBD1 matches 7 bases. V lost 7 bases to trimming and J lost 3 bases; unmatched junction nucleotides: 8. Germline V gene lookup returns CDR1 KGHSH and CDR2 LQKENI. The CDR3 sequence is 14 residues long. This CDR3 reads CASYATGPDTEAFF. CDR3 bases: TGTGCCAGCTACGCGACAGGGCCTGACACTGAAGCTTTCTTT.

This clonotype has a count of ten or more. The rearrangement joins TRBV6-1 to TRBJ2-3; no clear D. V was clipped by 7 bases and J by 6 bases, with 29 bases between them. The V gene's germline CDR1 is MNHNS and CDR2 SASEGT. This CDR3 comprises 18 residues. The CDR3 nucleotides read TGTGCCAGCACCTACCCACCCCAGCGCGTGGCGAGAGAGGATACGCAGTATTTT. This translates into CASTYPPQRVAREDTQYF.

Many counts were recorded for this clonotype. This chain uses TRBV6-5 with TRBJ2-7, with D tentatively TRBD2 (5 bases). The CDR3 has 14 residues. Trimming shortened V by 2 bases and J by 2 bases, and 10 bases separated the two germline ends. The germline V gene encodes CDR1 MNHEY and CDR2 SVGAGI. The CDR3 reads CASSYGWTPYEQYF. The CDR3 DNA sequence: TGTGCCAGCAGTTACGGGTGGACTCCCTACGAGCAGTACTTC.

This clonotype was seen only a few times. The chain uses TRBV30 and TRBJ2-7; D possibly uses TRBD1 or TRBD2 (5 bases each). Germline loops: CDR1 GTSNPN, CDR2 SVGIG (reference sequence). The CDR3 extends over 13 amino acids. Trimming stripped 7 bases from V and 2 bases from J, with 15 bases between. CDR3 sequence (DNA): TGTGCCTTAGTCCGGGACCAGACCTACGAGCAGTACTTC. As protein: CALVRDQTYEQYF.

This clonotype occurred many times. The chain combines TRBV10-3 with TRBJ2-5; TRBD2 matches 10 bases. Unmatched junction bases numbered 3, after V lost 4 bases and J lost 4 bases. CDR3 size: 14 residues. Germline V CDR1 and CDR2: ENHRY, SYGVKD. The CDR3 DNA reads TGTGCCATCAGTGTTAGCGGGAGGACAGAGACCCAGTACTTC. Translation: CAISVSGRTETQYF.

This clonotype has ten or more counts. The chain recombines TRBV12-3 or TRBV12-4 with TRBJ1-5; 8 bases line up with TRBD1. V dropped 4 bases and J dropped 6; count of bases not matched to a gene: 8. The CDR3 sequence is 15 residues long. CDR3 protein: CASSSHRGIGQPQHF. The DNA of the CDR3 is TGTGCCAGCAGTTCCCACAGGGGGATTGGTCAGCCCCAGCATTTT.

This clonotype was observed a handful of times. The CDR3 is CASSSQGGPLIKNIQYF. CDR3 DNA sequence: TGTGCCAGCAGTTCACAGGGTGGTCCCCTAATAAAAAACATTCAGTACTTC. This rearrangement joins TRBV27 to TRBJ2-4; D possibly corresponds to TRBD1 (6 bases). V gave up 4 bases and J gave up 4 bases, with 20 bases separating them. In germline, CDR1 is MNHEY, CDR2 SMNVEV (reference sequence). The CDR3 sequence is 17 residues long.

This clonotype was recorded at least ten times. The chain couples TRBV4-1 to TRBJ2-1; no firm D call. V lost 0 bases and J lost 0, with 9 bases in between. This CDR3 spans 16 amino acids. In germline, CDR1 is MGHRA, CDR2 YSYEKL. CDR3 nucleotide sequence: TGCGCCAGCAGCCAAGAACGGGCTATCTCCTACAATGAGCAGTTCTTC. It codes for CASSQERAISYNEQFF.

This chain links TRBV3-1 with TRBJ2-3; either TRBD1 or TRBD2 may supply D (5 bases each). Trimming removed 4 bases at V and 8 bases at J, with 19 bases between. The germline V gene encodes CDR1 LGHDT and CDR2 YNNKEL (reference sequence). The CDR3 is 15 amino acids. Here the CDR3 reads CASSRPDGDGVTQYF. CDR3 DNA: TGTGCCAGCAGCCGACCCGATGGGGACGGGGTTACGCAGTATTTT.

The J gene is TRBJ2-1, the V gene TRBV30; possibly TRBD2 for D (6 bases). Per germline, CDR1 GTSNPN and CDR2 SVGIG (reference sequence). V shed 2 bases and J shed 0 bases, with 8 bases lying between them. The CDR3 covers 14 residues. This CDR3 is CAWSSGLSYNEQFF. As DNA, the CDR3 is TGTGCCTGGAGTTCGGGACTCTCCTACAATGAGCAGTTCTTC. The full variable domain, its missing parts supplied by reference TRBV30 and TRBJ2-1, is SQTIHQWPATLVQPVGSPLSLECTVEGTSNPNLYWYRQAAGRGLQLLFYSVGIGQISSEVPQNLSASRPQDRQFILSSKKLLLSDSGFYLCAWSSGLSYNEQFFGPGTRLTVL.

The chain has TRBV15 and TRBJ2-5; TRBD2 matches 9 bases. The CDR3 totals 16 residues. The V segment lost 3 bases and the J segment 4 bases; nucleotides outside the gene matches: 9. CDR1 and CDR2 from the germline V gene are LNHNV and YYDKDF (reference sequence). The CDR3 DNA reads as TGTGCCACCAGCAGGGCTACTAGCGGGCGGGGAGAGACCCAGTACTTC. Translation: CATSRATSGRGETQYF.

This clonotype was counted ten times or more. This sequence joins TRBV4-3 and TRBJ2-7; the D is unclear. CDR1 is LGHNA and CDR2 is YSLEER in the germline V gene. Trimming removed 2 bases at V and 4 bases at J, with 15 bases between. This CDR3 region has 15 residues. The CDR3 nucleotides read TGCGCCAGCAGCCAAATCTTGGGCCCTGCATACGAGCAGTACTTC. This translates into CASSQILGPAYEQYF.

This clonotype has a handful of counts. The chain has TRBV4-3 and TRBJ2-7; maybe TRBD1 (7 bases). This CDR3 has 14 residues. Germline CDR1 reads LGHNA; CDR2 reads YSLEER. The V end was cut by 2 bases, the J end by 3 bases, with 11 bases between. This chain's CDR3 is CASSQFRGDYEQYF. The CDR3 nucleotides are TGCGCCAGCAGCCAATTCAGGGGGGACTACGAGCAGTACTTC.

This clonotype was seen at least ten times. The gene calls are TRBV15 and TRBJ2-1, with TRBD1 identical over 11 bases. Germline V gene sequence: CDR1 LNHNV, CDR2 YYDKDF (reference sequence). The ends lost 1 base at V and 7 bases at J; junction bases unmatched: 6. The CDR3 covers 16 residues. The CDR3 loop reads CATSRVSGTGGNEQFF. The CDR3 DNA is TGTGCCACCAGCAGAGTGTCCGGGACAGGGGGAAATGAGCAGTTCTTC. Variable domain in full (rest from reference TRBV15 and TRBJ2-1): DAMVIQNPRYQVTQFGKPVTLSCSQTLNHNVMYWYQQKSSQAPKLLFHYYDKDFNNEADTPDNFQSRRPNTSFCFLDIRSPGLGDTAMYLCATSRVSGTGGNEQFFGPGTRLTVL.

This clonotype was counted ten times or more. The V and J genes are TRBV12-3 or TRBV12-4 and TRBJ2-1; D is perhaps TRBD2 (5 bases). The CDR3 spans 12 residues. Trimming removed 7 bases at V and 10 bases at J, with 14 bases between. The CDR3 loop is CASTSGKTEQFF. CDR3 DNA sequence: TGTGCCAGCACCTCGGGGAAGACGGAGCAGTTCTTC.

This clonotype was detected once. Given a much more abundant clone one base away, this may be a read error. J is TRBJ2-1 and V is TRBV19, with D possibly being TRBD2 (6 bases). Germline CDR1 is LNHDA and CDR2 is SQIVND (reference sequence). This CDR3 contains 15 residues. CDR3 amino acids: CASTLAGRTYSEQFF. The CDR3 nucleotides read TGTGCCAGTACCCTGGCGGGGAGGACTTACAGTGAGCAGTTCTTC.

This clonotype came up many times. The chain's CDR3 is CATSGSAGLAGARNEQFF. The CDR3 DNA is TGTGCCACCAGCGGATCAGCTGGACTAGCGGGAGCTCGAAATGAGCAGTTCTTC. V is TRBV15 and J is TRBJ2-1; 13 nucleotides match TRBD2. CDR1 is LNHNV, CDR2 YYDKDF, per germline (reference sequence). The CDR3 is 18 residues long. V shed 5 bases and J 7 bases; nucleotides not matched to a gene: 14. Looking up the rest from reference TRBV15 and TRBJ2-1 gives the full variable domain: DAMVIQNPRYQVTQFGKPVTLSCSQTLNHNVMYWYQQKSSQAPKLLFHYYDKDFNNEADTPDNFQSRRPNTSFCFLDIRSPGLGDTAMYLCATSGSAGLAGARNEQFFGPGTRLTVL.

The chain has TRBV4-2 and TRBJ1-1; the match to TRBD1 covers 7 bases. Trimming cost V 1 base and J 0 bases; bases outside gene matches: 5. CDR1 is LGHNA, CDR2 YNFKEQ, per germline. This CDR3 region has 16 residues. The CDR3 DNA follows: TGTGCCAGCAGCCAAGTGCTTGGACAGGTGAACACTGAAGCTTTCTTT. It encodes CASSQVLGQVNTEAFF.

The chain recombines TRBV3-1 with TRBJ2-2; D is perhaps TRBD1 or TRBD2 (5 bases each). Germline-derived CDR1 and CDR2 are LGHDT and YNNKEL (reference sequence). V was pared by 0 bases and J by 1 base, with 12 bases between. This CDR3 has 17 amino acids. As DNA, the CDR3 is TGTGCCAGCAGCCAAGATCGGGGCTTCGGGAACACCGGGGAGCTGTTTTTT. Translating it yields CASSQDRGFGNTGELFF.